This T cell receptor beta chain came from a study of T cells in localized non-small cell lung cancer (dated by TCRdb to between 2020 and 2021). Background on the whole study: T cell repertoires of a few hundred early-stage NSCLC patients were analyzed, with tumors being compared against uninvolved tumor-adjacent lungs. NSCLC patients had a mean age of around 66 years, and more than 120 were male and about a hundred female. The cohort comprised a few hundred treatment-naïve NSCLC patients with resected, localized lung tumors. General conclusions and limits of the study: Uninvolved tumor-adjacent lung showed the highest T cell clonality, higher than tumor, which suggests more focused antigenic responses in the uninvolved tumor-adjacent lung. Of the top 100 tumor clones, a median of approximately 60 were detected in paired uninvolved adjacent lung; about 28 were also among that lung's top 100. Because multi-region tumor sequencing was not done, intratumor heterogeneity could not be ruled out. Because the study design was exploratory, TCR variables were selected using unadjusted p-values without false-discovery rate correction. Longer overall survival was associated with higher T cell density in blood, whereas shorter survival was associated with higher clonality in adjacent lung.

CDR1 and CDR2 are read off the germline V gene (reference sequence) as PRHDT and FYEKMQ. The junction carries 15 bases between V and J, which are trimmed by 5 bases and 4 bases respectively. Its CDR3 holds 15 amino acids, cysteine through phenylalanine. Only the CDR3 region is kept as DNA, spanning 45 bases read in frame from base 1. At diagnosis, peripheral blood, uninvolved tumor-adjacent lung and tumor were collected and stored as a combination of fresh-frozen and FFPE material. For TCR repertoire profiling, blood samples were analyzed in the form of peripheral blood mononuclear cells. TCR beta CDR3 regions were sequenced from DNA using the immunoSEQ Assay. The source study handled its data this way. To compute T cell density, TCR beta template counts were normalized to usable DNA, which was estimated by amplifying housekeeping genes. Richness was estimated with the preseqR package, extrapolating to 400,000 templates for PBMC samples and 120,000 templates for tissue samples. Clonality was taken to be one minus Pielou's evenness. To identify tissue-enriched TCRs, differential abundance testing was run on productive amino-acid clonotypes with a minimum total count of 5 and an alpha of 0.1. The Jaccard Index and the Morisita Overlap Index were used to quantify repertoire overlap between compartments. GLIPH grouped TCR beta CDR3s together with public tetramer-defined viral CDR3s, and a viral motif had to include at least three viral sequences and show V-gene enrichment. TCRdb re-hosts the immuneACCESS table, in-frame sequences only. Its copies lack some clones; in the studies checked, an unresolved V gene accounts for under half of them, and the cause for the rest is not known. V, J and clone size are those of that table, while D and trimming were read from the DNA. The table for this sample lists 20,000 to 30,000 clones; around 87% of them were counted only once. The top ten clonotypes cover roughly 5.9% of the sample.

As concerns this clone: What this receptor recognizes is not known. Per-nucleotide qualities are absent, and no much larger clonotype sits a single base away.

The chain is assembled from TRBV13 and TRBJ2-1, with a tentative D gene TRBD2 over 5 matching bases. The starting material was peripheral blood, obtained before any cancer treatment. This receptor was identified in a male donor older than 55 with stage II squamous cell lung carcinoma. The DNA is as follows: TGTGCCAGCAGCGTGCGAGGGAGTTTGTACAATGAGCAGTTCTTC. This codes for CASSVRGSLYNEQFF.